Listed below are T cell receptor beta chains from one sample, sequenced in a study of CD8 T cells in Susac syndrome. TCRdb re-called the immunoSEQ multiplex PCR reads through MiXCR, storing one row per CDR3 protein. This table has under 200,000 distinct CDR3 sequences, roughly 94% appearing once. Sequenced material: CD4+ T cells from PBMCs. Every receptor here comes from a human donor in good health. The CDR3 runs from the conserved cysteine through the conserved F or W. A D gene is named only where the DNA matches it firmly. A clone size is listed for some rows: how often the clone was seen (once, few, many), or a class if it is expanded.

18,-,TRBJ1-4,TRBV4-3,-,TGCGCCAGCAGCCAAGATCTCCAGGGCGGTGCAACTAATGAAAAACTGTTTTTT,CASSQDLQGGATNEKLFF
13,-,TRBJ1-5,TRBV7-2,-,TGTGCCAGCAGCTTAGGATATACTCAGCCCCAGCATTTT,CASSLGYTQPQHF
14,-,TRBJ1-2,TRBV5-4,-,TGTGCCAGCAGCTTGGACAGGAGTGACTATGGCTACACCTTC,CASSLDRSDYGYTF
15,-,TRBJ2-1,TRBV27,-,TGTGCCAGCAGTTTCTTTGGAGGAAGATCCAATGAGCAGTTCTTC,CASSFFGGRSNEQFF
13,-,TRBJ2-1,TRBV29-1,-,TGCAGCGCCTTGACAGCAAGGCGGGGTGAGCAGTTCTTC,CSALTARRGEQFF
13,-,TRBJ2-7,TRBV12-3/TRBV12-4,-,TGTGCCAGCAGTTTATCCCCTACCTACGAGCAGTACTTC,CASSLSPTYEQYF
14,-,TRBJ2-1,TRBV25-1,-,TGTGCCAGCAGTGAACACTCTTCATACAATGAGCAGTTCTTC,CASSEHSSYNEQFF
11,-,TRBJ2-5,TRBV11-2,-,TGTGCCAGCAGCTGGGCAGAGACCCAGTACTTC,CASSWAETQYF
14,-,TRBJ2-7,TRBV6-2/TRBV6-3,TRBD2,TGTGCCAGCAGTCCCTTTAGCGGGGTGTACGAGCAGTACTTC,CASSPFSGVYEQYF
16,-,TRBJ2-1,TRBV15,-,TGTGCCACCAGCAGAGATACGGGGGAGACGGGTAATGAGCAGTTCTTC,CATSRDTGETGNEQFF
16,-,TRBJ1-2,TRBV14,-,TGTGCCAGCAGCCAAGATCTCGGGGCTTGGAGATATGGCTACACCTTC,CASSQDLGAWRYGYTF
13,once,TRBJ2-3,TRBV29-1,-,TGCAGCGTTGTTTTCAGTAGCACAGATACGCAGTATTTT,CSVVFSSTDTQYF
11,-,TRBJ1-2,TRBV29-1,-,TGCAGCGCCGCGGACGGGGGCGGCTACACCTTC,CSAADGGGYTF
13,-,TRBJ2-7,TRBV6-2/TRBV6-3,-,TGTGCCAGCGGGCGGACAGCCATCTACGAGCAGTACTTC,CASGRTAIYEQYF
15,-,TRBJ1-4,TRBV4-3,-,TGCGCCAGCAGCCACCACAGCGCAACTAATGAAAAACTGTTTTTT,CASSHHSATNEKLFF
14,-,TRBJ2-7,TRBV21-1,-,TGTGCCAGCAGCTCGACTAGCGGGACCTACGAGCAGTACTTC,CASSSTSGTYEQYF
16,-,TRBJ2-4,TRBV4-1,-,TGCGCCAGCAGCCAGAAGTTCGGGGCGGCCAAAAACATTCAGTACTTC,CASSQKFGAAKNIQYF
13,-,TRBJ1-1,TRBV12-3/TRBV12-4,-,TGTGCCAGCAGTCTAGACGGGAGGACTGAAGCTTTCTTT,CASSLDGRTEAFF
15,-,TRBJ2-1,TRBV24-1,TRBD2,TGTGCCACCAGTGACCGGACTAGCGGGGAAGTGAAGCAGTTCTTC,CATSDRTSGEVKQFF
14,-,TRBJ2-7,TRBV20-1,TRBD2,TGCAGTGCTAGTCCCGGGACTAGGACCTACGAGCAGTACTTC,CSASPGTRTYEQYF
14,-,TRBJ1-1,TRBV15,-,TGTGCCACCAGCAGACCTTCCTTGAGTACTGAAGCTTTCTTT,CATSRPSLSTEAFF
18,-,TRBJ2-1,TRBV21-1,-,TGTGCCAGCAGCAACTACCTACACAGGGGAACCCGCTACAATGAGCAGTTCTTC,CASSNYLHRGTRYNEQFF
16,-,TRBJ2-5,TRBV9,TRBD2,TGTGCCAGCAGCCCAGATAGCGGGGGCCCTCAAGAGACCCAGTACTTC,CASSPDSGGPQETQYF
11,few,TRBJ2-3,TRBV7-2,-,TGTGCCAGCAGTTTAGAGGATACGCAGTATTTT,CASSLEDTQYF
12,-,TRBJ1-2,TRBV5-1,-,TGCGCCAGTCGCTTGGAGTGGGGTGGCTACACCTTC,CASRLEWGGYTF
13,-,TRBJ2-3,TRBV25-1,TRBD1,TGTGCCAGCTCCGACAGGGGGTTGTATACGCAGTATTTT,CASSDRGLYTQYF
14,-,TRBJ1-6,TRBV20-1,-,TGCAGTGCTAGAGATCCCCTCATGGGTTCACCCCTCCACTTT,CSARDPLMGSPLHF
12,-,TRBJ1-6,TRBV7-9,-,TGTGCCAGCAGCCGGTCAAATTCACCCCTCCACTTT,CASSRSNSPLHF
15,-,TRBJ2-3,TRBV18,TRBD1,TGTGCCAGCTCACCCCCGGACAGGGCGACAGATACGCAGTATTTT,CASSPPDRATDTQYF
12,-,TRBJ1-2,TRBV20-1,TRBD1,TGCAGTGCTTTGCTACAGGGGGGTGGCTACACCTTC,CSALLQGGGYTF
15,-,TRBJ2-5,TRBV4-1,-,TGCGCCAGCAGCCAAGATGGGACACGGCAAGAGACCCAGTACTTC,CASSQDGTRQETQYF
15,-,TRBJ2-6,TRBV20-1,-,TGCAGTGCAAGGACGGCCAACTCTGGGGCCAACGTCCTGACTTTC,CSARTANSGANVLTF
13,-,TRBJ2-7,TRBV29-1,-,TGCAGCGTTGCCAGGCCCGACTCCTACGAGCAGTACTTC,CSVARPDSYEQYF
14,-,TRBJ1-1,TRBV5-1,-,TGCGCCAGCAGCTTGGAAAGGGTGGACACTGAAGCTTTCTTT,CASSLERVDTEAFF
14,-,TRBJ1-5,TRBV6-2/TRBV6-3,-,TGTGCCAGCAGAAAGGGAGGTCCCAATCAGCCCCAGCATTTT,CASRKGGPNQPQHF
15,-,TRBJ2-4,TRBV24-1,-,TGTGCCACCAGTGATTCGCGGGGTGCCAAAAACATTCAGTACTTC,CATSDSRGAKNIQYF
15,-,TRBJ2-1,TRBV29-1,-,TGCAGCGCCGGCGACGACCCAAACTCCTACAATGAGCAGTTCTTC,CSAGDDPNSYNEQFF
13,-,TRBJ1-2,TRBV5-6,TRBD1,TGTGCCAGCAGGTACGGGACAGCTTATGGCTACACCTTC,CASRYGTAYGYTF
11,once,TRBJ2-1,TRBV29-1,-,TGCAGCGTGGCAGTGGTCAATGAGCAGTTCTTC,CSVAVVNEQFF
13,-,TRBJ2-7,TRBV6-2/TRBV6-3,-,TGTGCCAGCATGGACGGATACTCCTACGAGCAGTACTTC,CASMDGYSYEQYF
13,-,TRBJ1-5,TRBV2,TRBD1,TGTGCCAGCAGCGGGGACAGGCATCAGCCCCAGCATTTT,CASSGDRHQPQHF
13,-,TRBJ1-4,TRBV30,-,TGTGCCTGGAGTAAAGTGACGAGGGAAAAACTGTTTTTT,CAWSKVTREKLFF
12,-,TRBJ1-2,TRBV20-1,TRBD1,TGCAGTGCCTCAACAGGGGGCCTTGGCTACACCTTC,CSASTGGLGYTF
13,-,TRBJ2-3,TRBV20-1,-,TGCAGTGCTAGAGATTCCCGCACAGATACGCAGTATTTT,CSARDSRTDTQYF
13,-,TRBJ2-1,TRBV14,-,TGTGCCAGCAGCCAAGTTTTACGTAATGAGCAGTTCTTC,CASSQVLRNEQFF
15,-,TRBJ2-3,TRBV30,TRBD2,TGTGCCTCCCGGTTAGCGGGAGGGCGCACAGATACGCAGTATTTT,CASRLAGGRTDTQYF
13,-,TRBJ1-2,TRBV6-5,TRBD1,TGTGCCAGCAGTTGGGGACAGTTTTATGGCTACACCTTC,CASSWGQFYGYTF
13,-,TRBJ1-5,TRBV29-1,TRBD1,TGCAGCGTTGAAGGACAGGGAAATCAGCCCCAGCATTTT,CSVEGQGNQPQHF
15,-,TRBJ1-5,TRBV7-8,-,TGTGCCAGCAGCAGGGACACCCAAAGCGGTCAGCCCCAGCATTTT,CASSRDTQSGQPQHF
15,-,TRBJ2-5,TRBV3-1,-,TGTGCCAGCAGCCAAGGGAGGGGGGAACAAGAGACCCAGTACTTC,CASSQGRGEQETQYF